This TCR beta chain was recovered during a study of CD8+CD57+ T cells in acquired aplastic anemia. This clonotype was recorded at least ten times. The antigen is undetermined. Genomic DNA, serving as template, underwent TCR beta VDJ and CDR3 profiling. TCRdb ran MiXCR on the reads and lists one entry per CDR3 protein. Among roughly 250,000 distinct CDR3 sequences listed, about 44% were seen once. Only patients with CD8+CD57+ cell expansion on flow cytometry were chosen for sequencing. With no exception, the patients had severe acquired aplastic anemia. Germline CDR1 and CDR2: MNHEY and SVGEGT. V lost 5 bases and J lost 8; bases outside the gene matches: 8. The CDR3 consists of 15 residues. Overall study findings and caveats: Patients did not significantly differ from controls in CD8+ Simpson's diversity. Patients shared under 30 CD8+ CDR3 sequences with controls.

Sequenced input: sorted CD4+, CD8+, or CD8+CD57+ T cells (not recorded which) from PBMCs. The rearrangement links TRBV6-2 or TRBV6-3 to TRBJ2-3; 12 nucleotides agree with TRBD2. This sequence originates from a human donor with aplastic anemia. CDR3: CASSPTSGGLGTQYF. For the CDR3, the DNA is TGTGCCAGCAGTCCAACTAGCGGGGGGTTGGGTACGCAGTATTTT.